This T cell receptor (beta chain) was retrieved from a study of blood T cell repertoires in COVID-19. The germline V and J ends were trimmed by 1 base and 9 bases, with 12 bases remaining between them. Per the germline V gene, CDR1 is SGHTA and CDR2 is FQGNSA. CDR3 length: 13 residues. Assay: immunoSEQ multiplex PCR; the TCRdb copy retains only in-frame clones and omits some. The table shows under 200,000 clones, with around 90% occurring only once. The sample consisted of peripheral blood. The rearrangement uses TRBV7-2 and TRBJ1-1, with a tentative D call TRBD1 (5 bases). The TCR sequence derives from a man aged 45-60 years who had recovered from COVID-19. The CDR3 loop is CASSLGGRVQAFF. CDR3 sequence (DNA): TGTGCCAGCAGCTTAGGGGGCAGAGTCCAAGCTTTCTTT.